This TCR beta chain was identified in a study of regulatory T cells in long-lasting Graves disease. CDR3-region Arm-PCR and iRepertoire HTBI primers produced the TCR beta libraries. TCRdb redid the calling of the multiplex PCR reads with MiXCR, one entry per CDR3 protein. The sample yields about 500,000 distinct CDR3 sequences, 12% seen once. With regard to this clonotype: One end of the junction does not line up with germline, which may come from a read error.

Looked up from germline, CDR1 is MNHEY and CDR2 is SVGAGI. CDR3 length: 12 amino acids. This sample's time point: newly diagnosed GD, antithyroid drugs for less than 3 months. Scientists built the TCR library using RNA that was extracted from PBMCs. In addition, the sample was reused for a study of T cells in Graves' hyperthyroidism and ophthalmopathy. This second report adds: Newly diagnosed patients aged 18 to 65 had hyperthyroidism of under 2 months' duration. Uncontrolled infection, other autoimmune disease, pregnancy or lactation excluded patients. HTBI primers drove first-round RT-PCR of the TCR CDR3. Stable hyperthyroidism was told apart from ophthalmopathy by a model built on 13 V-J features.

Material: peripheral blood mononuclear cells (PBMCs), obtained at new diagnosis, from a patient treated with antithyroid drugs. This chain joins TRBV6-5 and TRBJ1-4; no clear D gene. This sequence originates from a woman aged 25 to 39 with Graves disease. This chain's CDR3 is CASSSMNEELFF. In DNA, the CDR3 is TGTGCCAGCAGTTCCATGAATGAAGAACTGTTTTTT.